The clone carrying this TCR beta chain was picked up one time. These data are taken from a study of cytomegalovirus exposure and HLA in healthy donors. This CDR3 spans 15 amino acids. Germline V gene data show CDR1 as MDHEN and CDR2 as SYDVKM. V gave up 3 bases and J gave up 5 bases; unmatched junction bases: 5. With 60 Vbeta and 13 Jbeta primers, the PCR was carried out. This table comes from immunoSEQ multiplex PCR, and its TCRdb copy is limited to in-frame clones, with some not included. This table has roughly 100,000 clones, around four fifths appearing once. The sequencing sample was made of PBMCs. The chain joins TRBV28 to TRBJ2-2, with TRBD2 matching 8 bases. This sequence was found in a woman in her 40s in good health and CMV-seropositive. Here the CDR3 DNA reads TGTGCCAGCAGTTTTCGGACTAGCTTTACCGGGGAGCTGTTTTTT. Amino acids: CASSFRTSFTGELFF.